This T cell receptor beta chain was observed in a study of blood T cell repertoires in COVID-19. About the study: COVID-19 samples collected from the United States, Italy and Spain covered acute and convalescent phases. Sample material is recorded as cDNA or gDNA derived from T cells, B-cell-depleted T cells, or PBMCs.

Original analysis: Estimation of nucleated cell counts was performed using reference gene primer amplification. Libraries were prepared by immunoSEQ multiplex PCR; TCRdb keeps only in-frame clonotypes and omits some of them. V, J and clone size derive from that table, while D and trimming were established from the DNA sequence. The sample holds over 120,000 clones; about 86% are singletons and the top ten take 4%. From germline, CDR1 is MNHEY and CDR2 SVGAGI. Trimming shortened V by 6 bases and J by 10 bases, and 13 bases separated the two germline ends. CDR3 length equals 12 residues. The source is a woman aged 55 to 70 with acute or convalescent COVID-19. Sequencing was done on a sample of peripheral blood. V gene TRBV6-5 combines with J gene TRBJ2-1; TRBD1 might be the D (6 bases). CDR3: CASRGPTGEQFF. The CDR3 DNA is TGTGCCAGCAGGGGACCAACAGGGGAGCAGTTCTTC.